This entry lists 22 T cell receptor beta chains sequenced from one sample in a study of cytomegalovirus exposure and HLA in healthy donors. Both 60 Vbeta primers and 13 Jbeta primers went into the PCR. Sequencing was performed with immunoSEQ multiplex PCR; in TCRdb, only in-frame clones are kept and a portion is missing. The sample yields roughly 110,000 clones, roughly 82% seen once. The specimen was PBMCs. The source of these receptors is a man aged 30 to 45 in good health and CMV-seropositive.

The chain joins TRBV6-5 to TRBJ1-1, with 8 bases identical to TRBD1. This CDR3 has 14 residues. J lost 8 bases, V lost 9 bases, and 14 bases had no gene match. Germline V gene lookup returns CDR1 MNHEY and CDR2 SVGAGI. The CDR3 sequence: CARTLSGQGGEAFF. The CDR3 region has the DNA TGTGCCAGGACTCTTTCCGGACAGGGCGGGGAAGCTTTCTTT.

The rearrangement links TRBV6-5 to TRBJ1-5; tentative D call: TRBD1 (5 bases). Germline-derived CDR1 and CDR2 are MNHEY and SVGAGI. There are 14 residues in the CDR3. V shed 6 bases and J shed 1 base, with 10 bases lying between them. CDR3 coding DNA: TGTGCCAGCAGCCGGGGGAGAAGCAATCAGCCCCAGCATTTT. Amino acid sequence: CASSRGRSNQPQHF.

The chain couples TRBV11-2 to TRBJ2-7, with a weak D call TRBD1 (6 bases). Germline CDR1 SGHAT, CDR2 FQNNGV. The V end lost 0 bases, the J end lost 1 base, and 10 bases lay between the germline ends. The CDR3 sequence is 15 residues long. The CDR3 protein is CASSLDLDRSYEQYF. CDR3 bases: TGTGCCAGCAGCTTAGATCTCGACAGGTCCTACGAGCAGTACTTC. The full variable domain, completed using reference TRBV11-2 and TRBJ2-7, is EAGVAQSPRYKIIEKRQSVAFWCNPISGHATLYWYQQILGQGPKLLIQFQNNGVVDDSQLPKDRFSAERLKGVDSTLKIQPAKLEDSAVYLCASSLDLDRSYEQYFGPGTRLTVT.

The gene calls are TRBV6-1 and TRBJ1-2, with TRBD1 matching over 9 bases. This CDR3 is built from 15 residues. V was clipped by 5 bases and J by 8 bases; unmatched bases: 12. Germline CDR1 is MNHNS and CDR2 is SASEGT. Written as DNA, the CDR3 is TGTGCCAGCAGTCTGGACAGGGGAAAGACTATGGGCTACACCTTC. It encodes CASSLDRGKTMGYTF.

The rearrangement uses TRBV28 and TRBJ2-7; the D gene is possibly TRBD1 (6 bases). Per germline, CDR1 MDHEN and CDR2 SYDVKM. The CDR3 totals 14 residues. V gave up 7 bases and J gave up 5 bases, with 18 bases separating them. CDR3 coding DNA: TGTGCCAGCACCTTGCGGCAGGGGAGCAACGAGCAGTACTTC. This translates into CASTLRQGSNEQYF.

This sequence joins TRBV18 and TRBJ1-1; D is perhaps TRBD1 (5 bases). From germline, CDR1 is KGHSH and CDR2 LQKENI. This CDR3 spans 14 amino acids. V shed 3 bases and J shed 5 bases, with 13 bases lying between them. CDR3 DNA sequence: TGTGCCAGCTCACCGTCCAGGGCGGGGACTGAAGCTTTCTTT. This translates into CASSPSRAGTEAFF.

The chain carries TRBV14 and TRBJ1-2; 7 positions match TRBD1. The CDR3 is made up of 14 amino acids. The germline V gene has CDR1 SGHDN and CDR2 FVKESK. Unmatched junction bases numbered 8, after V lost 4 bases and J lost 6 bases. This CDR3 reads CASSPRGQGNGYTF. The CDR3 DNA sequence: TGTGCCAGCAGCCCAAGGGGGCAAGGGAATGGCTACACCTTC.

The chain uses TRBV5-6 and TRBJ2-5; D unclear. The CDR3 totals 11 residues. Trimming stripped 4 bases from V and 5 bases from J, with 6 bases between. Germline-derived CDR1 and CDR2 are SGHDT and YYEEEE. The CDR3 coding sequence is TGTGCCAGCAGCCTCGCGGAGACCCAGTACTTC. This translates into CASSLAETQYF.

V usage is TRBV5-4 and J usage is TRBJ1-6, with D perhaps TRBD1 (6 bases). Germline CDR1 SGHNT, CDR2 YYREEE (reference sequence). The CDR3 consists of 14 residues. The ends were cut back, 1 base at V and 13 bases at J, with 15 bases in the middle. The CDR3 DNA reads as TGTGCCAGCAGCTTGAGCCTACAGGGTGCGCCCCTCCACTTT. Encoded protein: CASSLSLQGAPLHF.

The CDR3 region has the DNA TGTGCCAGCAGCTACCGGGATCCCCTCGATACGCAGTATTTT. Its translation is CASSYRDPLDTQYF. The chain is built from TRBV13 and TRBJ2-3, with D tentatively TRBD2 (5 bases). V gave up 4 bases and J gave up 6 bases, with 14 bases separating them. Germline values: CDR1 PRHDT, CDR2 FYEKMQ (reference sequence). The CDR3 is 14 amino acids.

V gene TRBV5-1 combines with J gene TRBJ2-3; unclear D gene. The V and J ends lost 0 bases and 2 bases respectively, with 7 bases between them. The CDR3 extends over 14 amino acids. Germline lookup yields CDR1 SGHRS and CDR2 YFSETQ. CDR3 protein: CASSLVQNTDTQYF. As DNA, the CDR3 is TGCGCCAGCAGCTTGGTACAGAACACAGATACGCAGTATTTT.

V and J are TRBV5-1 and TRBJ2-3, with 7 bases lining up with TRBD2. Per germline, CDR1 SGHRS and CDR2 YFSETQ. The junction had 7 bases not matched to a gene; V was cut back by 0 bases and J by 6 bases. The CDR3 consists of 15 residues. CDR3 sequence: CASSLEPGRPDTQYF. As DNA, the CDR3 is TGCGCCAGCAGCTTGGAACCCGGGAGGCCGGATACGCAGTATTTT.

The chain employs TRBV28 and TRBJ1-3; 8 nucleotides line up with TRBD1. Germline CDR1 reads MDHEN; CDR2 reads SYDVKM. This CDR3 is 16 amino acids long. J gave up 0 bases and V 3 bases, and 4 bases lay outside the gene matches. CDR3 loop: CASSFWDRTSGNTIYF. In DNA, the CDR3 is TGTGCCAGCAGTTTTTGGGACAGGACCTCTGGAAACACCATATATTTT.

V and J are TRBV5-6 and TRBJ1-2, with 8 bases lining up with TRBD1. V lost 7 bases and J lost 0; bases outside the gene matches: 11. The CDR3 contains 16 residues. Per germline, CDR1 SGHDT and CDR2 YYEEEE. The CDR3 is CASGLGTGVANYGYTF. The CDR3 DNA reads as TGTGCCAGCGGACTAGGGACAGGCGTCGCTAACTATGGCTACACCTTC.

The genes are TRBV6-5 and TRBJ1-3, with 7 bases aligning to TRBD1. Germline-derived CDR1 and CDR2 are MNHEY and SVGAGI. The V segment lost 8 bases and the J segment 3 bases; nucleotides outside the gene matches: 7. The CDR3 sequence is 14 residues long. DNA for the CDR3: TGTGCCAGCCGAGAGACAGGGCGTGGAAACACCATATATTTT. It encodes CASRETGRGNTIYF.

The chain recombines TRBV19 with TRBJ1-1; 9 nucleotides agree with TRBD1. The CDR3 totals 13 residues. J gave up 5 bases and V 7 bases, and 5 bases lay outside the gene matches. Germline V gene sequence: CDR1 LNHDA, CDR2 SQIVND (reference sequence). CDR3 loop: CASIETGGTEAFF. CDR3 coding DNA: TGTGCCAGTATAGAGACAGGGGGAACTGAAGCTTTCTTT.

This chain joins TRBV9 and TRBJ2-5; TRBD2 agrees at 8 bases. The J segment lost 0 bases and the V segment lost 0 bases, leaving 10 bases of the junction unmatched. Germline CDR1 SGDLS, CDR2 YYNGEE. This CDR3 region has 18 residues. CDR3 coding DNA: TGTGCCAGCAGCGTAGCTACGAGCGGGGGCTGGTACCAAGAGACCCAGTACTTC. It is translated as CASSVATSGGWYQETQYF.

V gene TRBV18 combines with J gene TRBJ1-1; 7 nucleotides align to TRBD1. This CDR3 is built from 13 residues. J gave up 4 bases and V 3 bases, and 2 bases lay outside the gene matches. The germline gives CDR1 KGHSH, CDR2 LQKENI. CDR3 in DNA: TGTGCCAGCTCACCTGACAGGGTCACTGAAGCTTTCTTT. Translating it yields CASSPDRVTEAFF.

The V and J genes are TRBV6-5 and TRBJ2-5; no firm D call. CDR1 and CDR2 from the germline V gene are MNHEY and SVGAGI. CDR3 length equals 13 residues. V shed 8 bases and J shed 3 bases, with 13 bases lying between them. CDR3 in amino acids: CASGSRLEETQYF. CDR3 coding DNA: TGTGCCAGCGGATCCAGACTTGAAGAGACCCAGTACTTC.

In its sample, this clone was seen a few times. This chain joins TRBV6-1 and TRBJ1-1; tentative D call: TRBD1 (6 bases). CDR1 is MNHNS, CDR2 SASEGT, per germline. With 6 bases removed from V and 1 base from J, the gap between germline ends came to 12 bases. The CDR3 is 14 amino acids. CDR3 amino acids: CASRVGQTNTEAFF. CDR3 in DNA: TGTGCCAGCAGGGTCGGACAGACGAACACTGAAGCTTTCTTT.

The chain uses TRBV5-1 and TRBJ1-5; TRBD1 matches 8 bases. Looked up from germline, CDR1 is SGHRS and CDR2 is YFSETQ. The CDR3 totals 15 residues. The trim removed 0 bases at V and 7 bases at J, leaving 6 bases unmatched. CDR3 in amino acids: CASSLGQGAWQPQHF. The CDR3 DNA sequence: TGCGCCAGCAGCTTGGGTCAGGGGGCCTGGCAGCCCCAGCATTTT.

V gene TRBV28 combines with J gene TRBJ1-1, with D maybe TRBD1 (5 bases). The CDR3 extends over 14 amino acids. The germline gives CDR1 MDHEN, CDR2 SYDVKM. Trimming pared 7 bases from V and 4 bases from J, leaving 16 bases between. CDR3 in amino acids: CASIVWGGSTEAFF. The CDR3 coding sequence is TGTGCCAGCATCGTATGGGGGGGAAGCACTGAAGCTTTCTTT.